These 32 T cell receptor beta chains were sequenced from one sample in a study of CD8 T cells in ankylosing spondylitis. MiXCR was run by TCRdb on the 5' RACE reads, yielding one entry per CDR3 protein. This table holds about 320,000 distinct CDR3 sequences, around a tenth found once. Sequencing used blood, either unsorted or a sorted T cell fraction (not recorded which). The receptors stem from a female donor with ankylosing spondylitis or in good health (not recorded which).

The J gene is TRBJ1-1, the V gene TRBV29-1; tentatively, D is TRBD1 (5 bases). Deletions cut 4 bases from V and 3 bases from J, with 12 bases between. Germline CDR1 and CDR2: SQVTM and ANQGSEA. The CDR3 has 13 residues. CDR3 nucleotides: TGCAGCGTTGCCCAGGGAAGAGACACTGAAGCTTTCTTT. Its protein product is CSVAQGRDTEAFF.

This clonotype was seen repeatedly, ten times or more. V and J are TRBV29-1 and TRBJ2-5, with D perhaps matching TRBD2 (6 bases). Germline V gene lookup returns CDR1 SQVTM and CDR2 ANQGSEA. V was trimmed by 6 bases and J by 0 bases, leaving 20 bases between them. CDR3 length: 16 residues. The CDR3 protein is CSVILLAKRYQETQYF. The CDR3 bases are TGCAGCGTGATACTTCTAGCGAAACGGTACCAAGAGACCCAGTACTTC. The whole variable domain, remainder taken from reference TRBV29-1 and TRBJ2-5, is SAVISQKPSRDICQRGTSLTIQCQVDSQVTMMFWYRQQPGQSLTLIATANQGSEATYESGFVIDKFPISRPNLTFSTLTVSNMSPEDSSIYLCSVILLAKRYQETQYFGPGTRLLVL.

This clonotype was observed a few times. DNA for the CDR3: TGCAGTGCTACGATAGGCGGGACAGGTAATCAGCCCCAGCATTTT. This sequence encodes CSATIGGTGNQPQHF. The V and J genes are TRBV20-1 and TRBJ1-5; TRBD1 matches 8 bases. The CDR3 spans 15 residues. Germline V gene sequence: CDR1 DFQATT, CDR2 SNEGSKA (reference sequence). Losses at the gene ends were 4 bases for V and 4 bases for J; bases not matched to a gene: 9.

This clonotype was seen ten or more times. The gene calls are TRBV12-3 or TRBV12-4 and TRBJ1-5; 7 bases map to TRBD1. The J segment lost 5 bases and the V segment lost 5 bases, leaving 9 bases of the junction unmatched. This CDR3 region has 15 residues. CDR3 DNA sequence: TGTGCCAGCAGTCCCTCCGACAGGGAACATCAGCCCCAGCATTTT. Translated: CASSPSDREHQPQHF.

As for this clonotype: A much larger clone is a single base away; this may be a read error. This chain uses TRBV12-3 or TRBV12-4 with TRBJ2-1, with 9 bases matching TRBD1. CDR3 length: 11 amino acids. After removal of 6 bases from V and 15 bases from J, the junction contained 6 bases not matched to a gene. This chain's CDR3 is CASSHGQGMFF. In DNA form, the CDR3 reads TGTGCCAGCAGCCACGGACAGGGGATGTTCTTC.

This clonotype has only a few counts. The chain recombines TRBV28 with TRBJ2-7, with TRBD2 matching over 7 bases. CDR1 and CDR2 (germline): MDHEN, SYDVKM. V lost 3 bases to trimming and J lost 4 bases; unmatched junction nucleotides: 12. The CDR3 loop spans 16 amino acids. The CDR3 here is CASSLTSSPSWYEQYF. As DNA, the CDR3 is TGTGCCAGCAGTTTGACTAGCTCCCCTAGTTGGTACGAGCAGTACTTC. The full variable domain, its missing parts supplied by reference TRBV28 and TRBJ2-7, is DVKVTQSSRYLVKRTGEKVFLECVQDMDHENMFWYRQDPGLGLRLIYFSYDVKMKEKGDIPEGYSVSREKKERFSLILESASTNQTSMYLCASSLTSSPSWYEQYFGPGTRLTVT.

The table lists this clonotype with a few counts. CDR3 coding DNA: TGTGCCAGCAGCCCCCACGGGGACAGCTCCTACGAGCAGTACTTC. Amino acid sequence: CASSPHGDSSYEQYF. The rearrangement joins TRBV13 to TRBJ2-7, with 7 nucleotides matching TRBD1. The CDR3 runs to 15 residues. The germline V gene has CDR1 PRHDT and CDR2 FYEKMQ (reference sequence). V shed 5 bases, J shed 0 bases, and the junction held 7 bases outside the gene matches. The full variable domain, completed using reference TRBV13 and TRBJ2-7, is AAGVIQSPRHLIKEKRETATLKCYPIPRHDTVYWYQQGPGQDPQFLISFYEKMQSDKGSIPDRFSAQQFSDYHSELNMSSLELGDSALYFCASSPHGDSSYEQYFGPGTRLTVT.

The table lists this clonotype with many counts. The chain combines TRBV19 with TRBJ2-7; 7 bases map to TRBD2. V was pared by 5 bases and J by 4 bases, with 5 bases of the junction left unmatched. Germline CDR1 and CDR2: LNHDA and SQIVND (reference sequence). This CDR3 region has 13 residues. The CDR3 DNA follows: TGTGCCAGTAGTCGGACTAGTGCGTACGAGCAGTACTTC. It yields the protein CASSRTSAYEQYF. The full variable domain, rest sourced from reference TRBV19 and TRBJ2-7, is DGGITQSPKYLFRKEGQNVTLSCEQNLNHDAMYWYRQDPGQGLRLIYYSQIVNDFQKGDIAEGYSVSREKKESFPLTVTSAQKNPTAFYLCASSRTSAYEQYFGPGTRLTVT.

This clonotype was seen many times. This CDR3 is CASSFRLETQYF. The DNA of the CDR3 is TGTGCCAGCAGTTTCCGTTTAGAGACCCAGTACTTC. V usage is TRBV28 and J usage is TRBJ2-5; D not certain. The CDR3 is 12 residues long. Trimming pared 3 bases from V and 4 bases from J, leaving 6 bases between. Germline V gene lookup returns CDR1 MDHEN and CDR2 SYDVKM.

The genes are TRBV7-3 and TRBJ2-2; D unclear. Trimming took 2 bases from V and 8 from J, leaving 9 bases between them. Germline V gene sequence: CDR1 SGHTA, CDR2 FQGTGA. CDR3 length: 13 amino acids. CDR3 amino acids: CASSLYRAGELFF. The CDR3 bases are TGTGCCAGCAGCTTATATAGGGCAGGGGAGCTGTTTTTT.

This clonotype was seen only a few times. One end of the junction varies from germline; a read error may be responsible. The chain joins TRBV20-1 to TRBJ2-1, with 14 positions matching TRBD2. This CDR3 is built from 17 residues. Germline-derived CDR1 and CDR2 are DFQATT and SNEGSKA (reference sequence). The CDR3 coding sequence is TGCTGTGCTAGATCCCCCCGACTAGCGGGGGGGTGGAATGAGCAGTTCTTC. Its protein product is CCARSPRLAGGWNEQFF.

This clonotype came up a few times. This chain links TRBV27 with TRBJ1-5; 9 bases align to TRBD1. The junction had 10 bases not matched to a gene; V was cut back by 6 bases and J by 7 bases. The CDR3 totals 15 residues. Looked up from germline, CDR1 is MNHEY and CDR2 is SMNVEV (reference sequence). CDR3 coding DNA: TGTGCCAGCAGCCAAAGGACAGGGGCCCGGCAGCCCCAGCATTTT. Translation: CASSQRTGARQPQHF.

This clonotype was seen many times. The chain links TRBV5-1 to TRBJ2-7, with 9 bases matching TRBD1. This CDR3 has 15 residues. Trimming cost V 4 bases and J 3 bases; bases outside gene matches: 8. From germline, CDR1 is SGHRS and CDR2 YFSETQ. This CDR3 is CASSDFGTGLYEQYF. The CDR3 bases are TGCGCCAGCAGCGATTTTGGGACAGGGCTCTACGAGCAGTACTTC. Full variable domain (missing parts from reference TRBV5-1 and TRBJ2-7): KAGVTQTPRYLIKTRGQQVTLSCSPISGHRSVSWYQQTPGQGLQFLFEYFSETQRNKGNFPGRFSGRQFSNSRSEMNVSTLELGDSALYLCASSDFGTGLYEQYFGPGTRLTVT.

The rearrangement links TRBV11-3 to TRBJ2-1; 11 nucleotides match TRBD2. This CDR3 has 16 amino acids. Per the germline V gene, CDR1 is SGHNT and CDR2 is YENEEA. V shed 5 bases, J shed 7 bases, and the junction held 10 bases outside the gene matches. The CDR3 region is CASSPLAGDLANEQFF. In DNA, the CDR3 is TGTGCCAGCAGCCCACTAGCGGGAGATCTTGCAAATGAGCAGTTCTTC.

This clonotype was picked up many times. The chain is built from TRBV7-2 and TRBJ2-5; no firm D call. V lost 4 bases and J lost 7, with 10 bases in between. Per the germline V gene, CDR1 is SGHTA and CDR2 is FQGNSA. The CDR3 is 12 amino acids. The CDR3 is CASSSEVGTQYF. CDR3 nucleotides: TGTGCCAGCAGCTCAGAGGTCGGGACCCAGTACTTC. The full variable domain, in which reference TRBV7-2 and TRBJ2-5 provide the parts outside the CDR3, is GAGVSQSPSNKVTEKGKDVELRCDPISGHTALYWYRQSLGQGLEFLIYFQGNSAPDKSGLPSDRFSAERTGGSVSTLTIQRTQQEDSAVYLCASSSEVGTQYFGPGTRLLVL.

A few counts support this clonotype. The V gene is TRBV9, the J gene TRBJ2-1, with D possibly TRBD2 on 6 matching bases. CDR1 is SGDLS, CDR2 YYNGEE, per germline. The CDR3 covers 17 residues. Trimming cost V 0 bases and J 8 bases, with 21 bases left between them. CDR3 residues: CASSVEFSSGGRHEQFF. The DNA for the CDR3 is TGTGCCAGCAGCGTAGAGTTCTCGAGTGGAGGGCGCCATGAGCAGTTCTTC.

This clonotype has just a few counts. The chain joins TRBV5-1 to TRBJ2-3; TRBD1 aligns across 9 bases. Germline V gene data show CDR1 as SGHRS and CDR2 as YFSETQ. V shed 5 bases, J shed 3 bases, and the junction held 4 bases outside the gene matches. The CDR3 consists of 14 residues. The CDR3 nucleotides are TGCGCCAGCAGGGGGACAGGGTATACAGATACGCAGTATTTT. It codes for CASRGTGYTDTQYF.

This clonotype showed up just a few times. The chain carries TRBV14 and TRBJ2-5, with 7 bases that match TRBD1. Germline lookup yields CDR1 SGHDN and CDR2 FVKESK. The CDR3 contains 18 residues. After removal of 3 bases from V and 4 bases from J, the junction contained 17 bases not matched to a gene. CDR3 region: CASSHQSHPTGWGETQYF. CDR3 DNA sequence: TGTGCCAGCAGCCACCAATCTCACCCGACAGGGTGGGGAGAGACCCAGTACTTC.

At least ten counts were recorded for this clonotype. The chain uses TRBV7-2 and TRBJ2-5, with 14 bases matching TRBD2. Germline V gene sequence: CDR1 SGHTA, CDR2 FQGNSA. The CDR3 runs to 17 residues. The V segment lost 6 bases and the J segment 4 bases; nucleotides outside the gene matches: 10. DNA of the CDR3: TGTGCCAGCAGTCGACGCGGACTAGCGGGAGGTGTAGAGACCCAGTACTTC. This translates into CASSRRGLAGGVETQYF. Complete variable domain (other parts from reference TRBV7-2 and TRBJ2-5): GAGVSQSPSNKVTEKGKDVELRCDPISGHTALYWYRQSLGQGLEFLIYFQGNSAPDKSGLPSDRFSAERTGGSVSTLTIQRTQQEDSAVYLCASSRRGLAGGVETQYFGPGTRLLVL.

There are many counts of this clonotype. The rearrangement links TRBV7-6 to TRBJ2-1; weak D call: TRBD2 (6 bases). This CDR3 contains 16 residues. The V end lost 0 bases, the J end lost 7 bases, and 16 bases lay between the germline ends. CDR1 and CDR2 (germline): SGHVS, FNYEAQ. The CDR3, as DNA: TGTGCCAGCAGCTTAGCGAAATGGGTCGCGGGGAATGAGCAGTTCTTC. Translation: CASSLAKWVAGNEQFF. Full variable domain (outside the CDR3, taken from reference TRBV7-6 and TRBJ2-1): GAGVSQSPRYKVTKRGQDVALRCDPISGHVSLYWYRQALGQGPEFLTYFNYEAQQDKSGLPNDRFSAERPEGSISTLTIQRTEQRDSAMYRCASSLAKWVAGNEQFFGPGTRLTVL.

This chain links TRBV27 with TRBJ2-3; 8 bases are a match to TRBD2. CDR1 is MNHEY, CDR2 SMNVEV, per germline (reference sequence). J gave up 1 base and V 3 bases, and 6 bases lay outside the gene matches. The CDR3 runs 16 residues. The CDR3 is CASSFSSGGRTDTQYF. CDR3 coding DNA: TGTGCCAGCAGTTTTAGCAGCGGGGGCCGCACAGATACGCAGTATTTT.

The V and J genes are TRBV2 and TRBJ2-1, with unresolved D. Per germline, CDR1 SNHLY and CDR2 FYNNEI. The CDR3 has 11 amino acids. Trimming took 4 bases from V and 10 from J, leaving 8 bases between them. Written as DNA, the CDR3 is TGTGCCAGCAGTGTAAGCCAAGAGCAGTTCTTC. It translates to CASSVSQEQFF.

This clonotype was recorded at least ten times. This chain uses TRBV27 with TRBJ2-5; D is ambiguous. V dropped 6 bases and J dropped 5 bases, with 16 bases sitting between them. Germline loops: CDR1 MNHEY, CDR2 SMNVEV (reference sequence). The CDR3 is 14 amino acids. The CDR3 region has the DNA TGTGCCAGCAGAGACCCGGGTGTTTCGGAGACCCAGTACTTC. Translated: CASRDPGVSETQYF.

The rearrangement uses TRBV12-3 or TRBV12-4 and TRBJ2-5; D is possibly TRBD1 (7 bases). The CDR3 totals 14 residues. V was shortened by 5 bases and J by 4 bases, with 14 bases between the two germline ends. The CDR3 protein is CASSPGGPGETQYF. The CDR3 nucleotides are TGTGCCAGCAGTCCAGGGGGGCCTGGAGAGACCCAGTACTTC.

As concerns this clonotype: A read error may produce the germline difference seen at one junction end. The chain uses TRBV20-1 and TRBJ1-2; 8 positions agree with TRBD1. CDR3 length equals 15 residues. Germline loops: CDR1 DFQATT, CDR2 SNEGSKA (reference sequence). CDR3 bases: TGCTGTGCTGTCACTATGCACCGGGACAGGCGCGGCTACACCTTC. Its protein is CCAVTMHRDRRGYTF.

This clonotype was found many times. The J gene is TRBJ2-6, the V gene TRBV7-6, with no clear D. The V end was cut by 4 bases, the J end by 0 bases, with 16 bases between. The CDR3 totals 18 residues. Germline-derived CDR1 and CDR2 are SGHVS and FNYEAQ. The CDR3 coding sequence is TGTGCCAGCAGCTCCTTCACCACACCGATCTCTGGGGCCAACGTCCTGACTTTC. Translating it yields CASSSFTTPISGANVLTF.

Remarks on this clonotype: This could be a read error, since a much larger clone is one nucleotide away. This sequence joins TRBV29-1 and TRBJ2-7; TRBD2 agrees at 11 bases. The CDR3 loop spans 13 amino acids. Germline V gene lookup returns CDR1 SQVTM and CDR2 ANQGSEA. The DNA of the CDR3 is TGCAGCGTTGTACTAGCGGGAGTCTACGCGCAGTACTTC. It codes for CSVVLAGVYAQYF.

On this clonotype itself: This may stem from a read error, because a much larger clone lies one nucleotide away. The chain uses TRBV20-1 and TRBJ2-5; D gene unclear. The CDR3 contains 14 residues. The ends were cut back, 0 bases at V and 3 bases at J, with 11 bases in the middle. Per the germline V gene, CDR1 is DFQATT and CDR2 is SNEGSKA (reference sequence). In nucleotides, the CDR3 is TGCAGTGCTAGAGATCTGAGCTTTGAAGAGACCCAGTACTTC. This gives the protein CSARDLSFEETQYF.

The sample holds many counts of this clonotype. This chain connects TRBV28 to TRBJ2-5, with D perhaps being TRBD1 or TRBD2 (6 bases each). In germline, CDR1 is MDHEN, CDR2 SYDVKM. Trimming shortened V by 3 bases and J by 5 bases, and 10 bases separated the two germline ends. This CDR3 contains 13 residues. The CDR3 is CASSFGGRETQYF. The CDR3 nucleotides read TGTGCCAGCAGTTTTGGGGGGCGGGAGACCCAGTACTTC.

This clonotype showed up many times. This chain connects TRBV11-2 to TRBJ2-7, with D unresolved. CDR3 length: 15 amino acids. Germline-derived CDR1 and CDR2 are SGHAT and FQNNGV. Trimming took 7 bases from V and 7 from J, leaving 23 bases between them. The CDR3 bases are TGTGCCAGCACAACGGAATGGCAGACCTACGAGGAGCAGTACTTC. Translation: CASTTEWQTYEEQYF.

The V call is TRBV10-3, the J call TRBJ2-5; D may match TRBD1 or TRBD2 (6 bases each). With 7 bases removed from V and 3 bases from J, the gap between germline ends came to 15 bases. There are 14 residues in the CDR3. CDR1 and CDR2 (germline): ENHRY, SYGVKD. In nucleotides, the CDR3 is TGTGCCATCAAAGGGGGGCCTACGGAAGAGACCCAGTACTTC. Its protein is CAIKGGPTEETQYF.

The sample holds many counts of this clonotype. This sequence joins TRBV20-1 and TRBJ1-5, with a tentative D call TRBD1 (6 bases). Trimming left V 7 bases short and J 4 bases short, with 17 bases between. Germline CDR1 DFQATT, CDR2 SNEGSKA (reference sequence). The CDR3 extends over 14 amino acids. This CDR3 is CSGGGAGRNQPQHF. DNA for the CDR3: TGCAGTGGGGGGGGGGCAGGACGAAATCAGCCCCAGCATTTT.